Sequencing of this T cell receptor (beta chain) was carried out in a study of CD8 T cells in ankylosing spondylitis. V lost 3 bases and J 3 bases, leaving 15 bases between the germline ends. The germline V gene has CDR1 SGHAT and CDR2 FQDESV (reference sequence). This CDR3 spans 15 amino acids. TCRdb re-derived calls from the 5' RACE reads in MiXCR, one entry per CDR3 protein. The sample records 150,000 to 200,000 distinct CDR3 sequences, around a tenth being singletons. This clonotype was found a few times. Antigen unknown. General study results and limits: Earlier literature documents some of the motif variants in reactive arthritis synovial fluid and blood. About 8 highly homologous variants made up a TCR beta motif, and this motif appeared characteristic of ankylosing spondylitis blood. The authors reported significant enrichment of disease-linked clones in matched ankylosing spondylitis synovial fluid.

This TCR was recovered from a male donor with ankylosing spondylitis or in good health (not recorded which). The specimen was blood, either unsorted or a sorted T cell fraction (not recorded which). This chain connects TRBV11-1 to TRBJ2-7; a possible D gene is TRBD1 (5 bases). This CDR3 is CASSLEISDSYEQYF. In nucleotides, the CDR3 is TGTGCCAGCAGCTTGGAGATCTCCGACAGCTACGAGCAGTACTTC.